The 8 T cell receptor beta chains below come from one sample, sequenced in a study of regulatory T cells in long-lasting Graves disease. This sample's time point: newly diagnosed GD, antithyroid drugs for less than 3 months. Construction of the TCR library relied on RNA isolated from PBMCs. CDR3-region Arm-PCR and iRepertoire HTBI primers produced the TCR beta libraries. TCRdb itself ran the multiplex PCR reads through MiXCR, one entry per CDR3 protein. The profile shows over 400,000 distinct CDR3 sequences, around 13% of them singletons. This same sample was also part of a study on T cells in Graves' hyperthyroidism and ophthalmopathy.

This specimen was peripheral blood mononuclear cells (PBMCs), taken at new diagnosis, from a patient treated with antithyroid drugs. These receptors were taken from a woman aged 45-65 years with Graves disease.

This clonotype was seen a handful of times. The gene calls are TRBV19 and TRBJ2-7, with TRBD2 as a possible D gene (6 bases). The germline V and J ends were trimmed by 4 bases and 3 bases, with 13 bases remaining between them. The CDR3 runs 14 residues. CDR1 is LNHDA and CDR2 is SQIVND in the germline V gene (reference sequence). The CDR3 protein is CASSTPGENYEQYF. The CDR3 coding sequence is TGTGCCAGTAGTACCCCGGGAGAAAACTACGAGCAGTACTTC.

This clonotype was seen repeatedly, ten times or more. The chain is built from TRBV28 and TRBJ2-7; perhaps TRBD2 as D (6 bases). CDR3 length: 14 residues. CDR1 and CDR2 from the germline V gene are MDHEN and SYDVKM. V gave up 6 bases and J gave up 3 bases, with 15 bases separating them. CDR3 protein: CASRFSGIYYEQYF. CDR3 bases: TGTGCCAGCAGGTTTAGCGGAATTTACTACGAGCAGTACTTC.

This clonotype was observed at least ten times. This rearrangement joins TRBV11-1 to TRBJ2-5; D may be TRBD2 (6 bases). The germline gives CDR1 SGHAT, CDR2 FQDESV (reference sequence). The V end lost 5 bases, the J end lost 2 bases, and 15 bases lay between the germline ends. This CDR3 is built from 15 residues. Here the CDR3 reads CASSLFGSGQETQYF. CDR3 in DNA: TGTGCCAGCAGCCTGTTTGGTAGCGGACAAGAGACCCAGTACTTC.

In regard to this clonotype: The junction departs from the called germline gene at one end, perhaps through a read error. This chain uses TRBV7-8 with TRBJ2-7; tentative D call: TRBD2 (6 bases). Germline V gene lookup returns CDR1 SGHVS and CDR2 FQNEAQ. The CDR3 is 18 amino acids. CDR3 residues: CASSSTLGEDTTQYAQYF. CDR3 nucleotide sequence: TGTGCCAGCAGCTCAACCCTCGGGGAGGACACCACTCAGTACGCGCAGTACTTC.

This clonotype was found a few times. The CDR3 DNA is TGTGCCAGCAGCTTAGTATTGGCCCGGGACAGGGATAGTTTTGAGCAGTTCTTC. This encodes CASSLVLARDRDSFEQFF. This chain links TRBV13 with TRBJ2-1; 9 bases agree with TRBD1. Germline CDR1 reads PRHDT; CDR2 reads FYEKMQ (reference sequence). This CDR3 is built from 18 residues. V lost 1 base, J lost 9 bases, and 16 bases stayed unmatched.

The V and J genes are TRBV6-5 and TRBJ2-1; D possibly corresponds to TRBD1 (6 bases). Trimming cost V 0 bases and J 4 bases, with 10 bases left between them. The CDR3 extends over 15 amino acids. Germline values: CDR1 MNHEY, CDR2 SVGAGI. This CDR3 reads CASSYSRDTYNEQFF. In DNA, the CDR3 is TGTGCCAGCAGTTACTCTAGGGACACTTACAATGAGCAGTTCTTC.

This clonotype was seen a few times. The V call is TRBV9, the J call TRBJ1-1, with D possibly being TRBD1 (6 bases). Trimming took 4 bases from V and 1 from J, leaving 17 bases between them. Germline CDR1 is SGDLS and CDR2 is YYNGEE. The CDR3 is 16 amino acids. For the CDR3, the DNA is TGTGCCAGCAGCCCCACTGCAGGGGTGGGGAACACTGAAGCTTTCTTT. The encoded protein is CASSPTAGVGNTEAFF.

In its sample, this clonotype was seen many times. The chain recombines TRBV12-3 or TRBV12-4 with TRBJ1-5, with a possible D match to TRBD1 (5 bases). The CDR3 totals 14 residues. Trimming took off 6 bases at V and 5 bases at J, with 14 bases between the two ends. DNA for the CDR3: TGTGCCAGCAGGAGGGGCCAGTGGGATCAGCCCCAGCATTTT. Translating it yields CASRRGQWDQPQHF.